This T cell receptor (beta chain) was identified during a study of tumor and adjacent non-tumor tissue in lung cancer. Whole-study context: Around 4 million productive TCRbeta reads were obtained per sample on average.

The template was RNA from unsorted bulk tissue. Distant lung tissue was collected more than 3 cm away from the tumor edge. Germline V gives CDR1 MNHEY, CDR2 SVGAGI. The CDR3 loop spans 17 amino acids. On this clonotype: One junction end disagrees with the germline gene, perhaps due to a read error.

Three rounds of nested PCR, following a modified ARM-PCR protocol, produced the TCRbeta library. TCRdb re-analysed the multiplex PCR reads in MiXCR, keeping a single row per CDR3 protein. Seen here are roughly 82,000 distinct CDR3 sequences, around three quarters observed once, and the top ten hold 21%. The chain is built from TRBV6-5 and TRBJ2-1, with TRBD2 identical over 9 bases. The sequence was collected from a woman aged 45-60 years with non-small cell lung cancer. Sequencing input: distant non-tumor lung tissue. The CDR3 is CASRHASGRGGVNEQFF. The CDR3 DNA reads TGTGCTAGCAGGCACGCCTCGGGGCGGGGGGGCGTCAATGAGCAGTTCTTC.